Following are 24 T cell receptor beta chains from one sample sequenced in a study of early T cells in non-severe SARS-CoV-2 infection. TCRdb independently ran MiXCR on the 5' RACE reads; one entry per CDR3 protein. The sample shows about 60,000 distinct CDR3 sequences, around 12% of them seen only once. Sequenced: whole blood. Receptors originate from an adult who was a healthcare worker with PCR-confirmed SARS-CoV-2 infection or an uninfected control (not recorded which).

There are a few counts of this clonotype. The V gene is TRBV7-8, the J gene TRBJ2-3; 8 bases are a match to TRBD2. There are 15 residues in the CDR3. With V trimmed by 9 bases and J by 4 bases, 12 bases remained unmatched. CDR1 and CDR2 from the germline V gene are SGHVS and FQNEAQ. Written as DNA, the CDR3 is TGTGCCAGTTCACCCGGGACTAGAGGCTCAGATACGCAGTATTTT. The encoded protein is CASSPGTRGSDTQYF.

This clonotype was counted a few times. CDR3 DNA sequence: TGTGCCAGCAGCGTAGGTGGAGGGCCAGATACGCAGTATTTT. It is translated as CASSVGGGPDTQYF. The V call is TRBV9, the J call TRBJ2-3; possible D gene TRBD2, 6 bases. Trimming left V 0 bases short and J 4 bases short, with 9 bases between. CDR3 length: 14 amino acids. CDR1 and CDR2 from the germline V gene are SGDLS and YYNGEE.

The rearrangement uses TRBV7-6 and TRBJ2-7, with 10 bases identical to TRBD1. The germline gives CDR1 SGHVS, CDR2 FNYEAQ. The junction had 8 bases not matched to a gene; V was cut back by 1 base and J by 5 bases. This CDR3 spans 16 amino acids. In DNA form, the CDR3 reads TGTGCCAGCAGCTTAGAGCCGACAGGGGGCCACGACGAGCAGTACTTC. It is translated as CASSLEPTGGHDEQYF. Supplemented by reference TRBV7-6 and TRBJ2-7, the full variable domain reads GAGVSQSPRYKVTKRGQDVALRCDPISGHVSLYWYRQALGQGPEFLTYFNYEAQQDKSGLPNDRFSAERPEGSISTLTIQRTEQRDSAMYRCASSLEPTGGHDEQYFGPGTRLTVT.

This clonotype has only a few counts. The V gene is TRBV7-9, the J gene TRBJ2-2, with 7 bases that match TRBD2. The CDR3 is made up of 15 amino acids. V was clipped by 2 bases and J by 6 bases; unmatched bases: 6. Germline-derived CDR1 and CDR2 are SEHNR and FQNEAQ (reference sequence). The CDR3 loop is CASSLSLAGAGELFF. The CDR3 DNA follows: TGTGCCAGCAGCTTATCATTAGCGGGTGCCGGGGAGCTGTTTTTT.

This clonotype was detected many times. V usage is TRBV11-2 and J usage is TRBJ2-1; 9 bases line up with TRBD2. Trimming removed 3 bases from V and 7 bases from J; junction bases left unmatched: 7. The CDR3 contains 15 residues. Germline CDR1 is SGHAT and CDR2 is FQNNGV. In DNA, the CDR3 is TGTGCCAGCAGCTTCGACCTAGCGGGAATTAATGAGCAGTTCTTC. Its protein product is CASSFDLAGINEQFF.

This clonotype was picked up a small number of times. The chain links TRBV9 to TRBJ2-3; a weak D match, TRBD1 (7 bases). Germline V lookup: CDR1 SGDLS, CDR2 YYNGEE. V was cut by 3 bases and J by 0 bases, with 11 bases left in between. This CDR3 is 15 amino acids long. The CDR3 nucleotides read TGTGCCAGCAGCGCAGGGGGGTTCAGCACAGATACGCAGTATTTT. Translating gives CASSAGGFSTDTQYF.

This clonotype was recorded a few times. The rearrangement links TRBV10-3 to TRBJ2-7; 12 nucleotides match TRBD2. Germline CDR1 is ENHRY and CDR2 is SYGVKD. V dropped 3 bases and J dropped 10; count of bases not matched to a gene: 13. The CDR3 contains 16 residues. The CDR3 loop is CAISESPTSGRPIQYF. The CDR3, as DNA: TGTGCCATCAGTGAAAGCCCCACTAGCGGGAGGCCCATCCAGTACTTC.

The rearrangement links TRBV19 to TRBJ1-2; D is unclear. Germline CDR1 LNHDA, CDR2 SQIVND (reference sequence). This CDR3 has 15 amino acids. Trimming removed 5 bases at V and 2 bases at J, with 15 bases between. This chain's CDR3 is CASSFVGRWNYGYTF. The CDR3, as DNA: TGTGCCAGTAGTTTTGTCGGACGGTGGAACTATGGCTACACCTTC.

This clonotype was found many times. This chain links TRBV7-2 with TRBJ2-1, with no clear D. The CDR3 runs to 13 residues. The germline CDR1 and CDR2 sequences are SGHTA and FQGNSA. Trimming removed 5 bases from V and 5 bases from J, with 10 bases in between. CDR3 loop: CASSQGANNEQFF. CDR3 nucleotide sequence: TGTGCCAGCAGCCAAGGAGCTAACAATGAGCAGTTCTTC.

This clonotype came up a few times. This chain joins TRBV6-6 and TRBJ2-3; D is uncertain. V was clipped by 6 bases and J by 0 bases, with 16 bases between them. In germline, CDR1 is MNHNY, CDR2 SVGAGI (reference sequence). The CDR3 has 16 residues. Written as DNA, the CDR3 is TGTGCCAGCAGCCCCACTCAGAGTTTTAGCACAGATACGCAGTATTTT. Its translation: CASSPTQSFSTDTQYF.

This clonotype has at least ten counts. This chain joins TRBV7-2 and TRBJ2-4, with no clear D. Per the germline V gene, CDR1 is SGHTA and CDR2 is FQGNSA. V was shortened by 10 bases and J by 6 bases, with 13 bases between the two germline ends. CDR3 length equals 12 residues. Written as DNA, the CDR3 is TGTGCCACCTCGAATCAATCAAACATTCAGTACTTC. Translated, it gives CATSNQSNIQYF.

The rearrangement uses TRBV7-2 and TRBJ2-1; 9 bases fit TRBD2. Germline trimming cut 6 bases from V and 0 bases from J; bases unmatched to any gene: 3. CDR1 is SGHTA, CDR2 FQGNSA, per germline. The CDR3 sequence is 15 residues long. The CDR3 is CASRISGSSYNEQFF. CDR3 DNA: TGTGCCAGCAGAATTAGCGGGAGCTCCTACAATGAGCAGTTCTTC. Full variable domain (outside the CDR3, taken from reference TRBV7-2 and TRBJ2-1): GAGVSQSPSNKVTEKGKDVELRCDPISGHTALYWYRQSLGQGLEFLIYFQGNSAPDKSGLPSDRFSAERTGGSVSTLTIQRTQQEDSAVYLCASRISGSSYNEQFFGPGTRLTVL.

The chain uses TRBV29-1 and TRBJ1-4; the D gene is possibly TRBD1 (5 bases). The germline V gene has CDR1 SQVTM and CDR2 ANQGSEA. V gave up 7 bases and J gave up 6 bases, with 12 bases separating them. The CDR3 loop spans 12 amino acids. CDR3 sequence (DNA): TGCAGCGGGGCGCAGGGAGATGAAAAACTGTTTTTT. This translates into CSGAQGDEKLFF.

In nucleotides, the CDR3 is TGTGCCAGCAGCCAAAGGACCGGCTATGGCTACACCTTC. Encoded protein: CASSQRTGYGYTF. The chain is built from TRBV14 and TRBJ1-2; D ambiguous. CDR3 length: 13 amino acids. Germline loops: CDR1 SGHDN, CDR2 FVKESK. The V end was cut by 2 bases, the J end by 4 bases, with 8 bases between.

The sample holds a few counts of this clonotype. V is TRBV2 and J is TRBJ1-4; TRBD1 aligns across 10 bases. The CDR3 runs to 13 residues. Germline CDR1 reads SNHLY; CDR2 reads FYNNEI. V shed 8 bases, J shed 4 bases, and the junction held 1 base outside the gene matches. As DNA, the CDR3 is TGTGCCAGCCGGGACAGGGGTAATGAAAAACTGTTTTTT. This gives the protein CASRDRGNEKLFF.

A few counts support this clonotype. The chain carries TRBV12-3 or TRBV12-4 and TRBJ2-5, with D possibly being TRBD2 (5 bases). The germline V and J ends were trimmed by 4 bases and 5 bases, with 17 bases remaining between them. This CDR3 comprises 15 residues. The CDR3 spells CASSSSTKNAETQYF. DNA for the CDR3: TGTGCCAGCAGTTCCTCGACTAAGAATGCGGAGACCCAGTACTTC.

This clonotype was seen only a few times. The V call is TRBV29-1, the J call TRBJ1-1; D ambiguous. This CDR3 comprises 10 residues. The germline V gene encodes CDR1 SQVTM and CDR2 ANQGSEA. The V and J ends lost 2 bases and 7 bases respectively, with 5 bases between them. DNA of the CDR3: TGCAGCGTTGAACAGGTTGAAGCTTTCTTT. Its protein product is CSVEQVEAFF.

This clonotype was seen many times. CDR3 protein: CASSPIRGPETQYF. The DNA of the CDR3 is TGTGCCAGCAGCCCTATTCGGGGCCCAGAGACCCAGTACTTC. V and J are TRBV2 and TRBJ2-5; the D gene could be TRBD1 or TRBD2 (5 bases each). This CDR3 has 14 amino acids. Germline V gene sequence: CDR1 SNHLY, CDR2 FYNNEI. V was pared by 6 bases and J by 4 bases, with 15 bases between.

This clonotype occurred many times. The V and J genes are TRBV6-5 and TRBJ2-3, with D unresolved. This CDR3 contains 13 residues. Trimming cost V 2 bases and J 4 bases, with 7 bases left between them. In germline, CDR1 is MNHEY, CDR2 SVGAGI. CDR3 sequence reads: CASSYLGSDTQYF. The CDR3, as DNA: TGTGCCAGCAGTTACCTTGGCTCAGATACGCAGTATTTT.

At least ten counts were recorded for this clonotype. The chain carries TRBV29-1 and TRBJ2-7; D is uncertain. Trimming removed 2 bases at V and 6 bases at J, with 8 bases between. CDR3 length equals 11 residues. Germline loops: CDR1 SQVTM, CDR2 ANQGSEA. The CDR3 spells CSVEKNLEQYF. DNA for the CDR3: TGCAGCGTTGAAAAGAATCTCGAGCAGTACTTC.

The V gene is TRBV3-1, the J gene TRBJ1-5; 7 bases fit TRBD1. The germline V gene has CDR1 LGHDT and CDR2 YNNKEL (reference sequence). The V segment lost 0 bases and the J segment 11 bases; nucleotides outside the gene matches: 13. The CDR3 is made up of 16 amino acids. CDR3 bases: TGTGCCAGCAGCCAAGACTTGAGGACAGGACGTAGCGCCCAGCATTTT. Its translation: CASSQDLRTGRSAQHF.

This clonotype was seen more than once but under ten times. J is TRBJ2-1 and V is TRBV19, with TRBD1 matching 9 bases. V was clipped by 6 bases and J by 4 bases; unmatched bases: 13. CDR1 and CDR2 (germline): LNHDA, SQIVND (reference sequence). This CDR3 is 17 amino acids long. CDR3 bases: TGTGCCAGTAGCCGAAGGTTGGGACAGGGACCTTACAATGAGCAGTTCTTC. Residues: CASSRRLGQGPYNEQFF. Variable domain in full (rest from reference TRBV19 and TRBJ2-1): DGGITQSPKYLFRKEGQNVTLSCEQNLNHDAMYWYRQDPGQGLRLIYYSQIVNDFQKGDIAEGYSVSREKKESFPLTVTSAQKNPTAFYLCASSRRLGQGPYNEQFFGPGTRLTVL.

This clonotype was counted at least ten times. This chain connects TRBV6-2 or TRBV6-3 to TRBJ2-3; either TRBD1 or TRBD2 may fit D (5 bases each). Trimming removed 0 bases from V and 6 bases from J, with 28 bases in between. Germline CDR1 and CDR2: MNHEY and SVGEGT. The CDR3 runs 20 residues. As DNA, the CDR3 is TGTGCCAGCAGTTACTCCCCCATTTTGGGACCGGAGGAACGGATTGATACGCAGTATTTT. Residues: CASSYSPILGPEERIDTQYF.

This clonotype was observed a few times. The chain employs TRBV5-6 and TRBJ2-5; no reliable D call. CDR1 is SGHDT and CDR2 is YYEEEE in the germline V gene. The CDR3 runs to 11 residues. Trimming took 3 bases from V and 9 from J, leaving 9 bases between them. As DNA, the CDR3 is TGTGCCAGCAGCTCTGGGTTTTCCCAGTACTTC. Its translation: CASSSGFSQYF.